Listed below are T cell receptor beta chains from one sample, sequenced in a study of shared clonotypes between healthy human individuals. Repertoires were generated with immunoSEQ multiplex PCR, while TCRdb's copy carries only in-frame clones and drops some. The sample shows 560,000 or so clones, about 96% of them seen only once. Sequencing used naive CD8+ T cells sorted from blood. The receptors stem from a woman aged 25-40 years in good health. CDR3s include the opening cysteine and the closing phenylalanine or tryptophan. Each record gives: J gene, V gene, clone size, D gene, CDR3 protein, CDR3 DNA. D genes are given only for firm matches. A row's size may be missing; if present it is once, few, many or a size class.

J gene: TRBJ2-7
V gene: TRBV5-4
clone size: .
D gene: .
CDR3 protein: CASSLGLGSDEQYF
CDR3 DNA: TGTGCCAGCAGCTTGGGGTTAGGAAGTGACGAGCAGTACTTC

J gene: TRBJ2-7
V gene: TRBV25-1
clone size: .
D gene: TRBD2
CDR3 protein: CASSKGGGHWGEQYF
CDR3 DNA: TGTGCCAGCAGCAAAGGCGGGGGTCATTGGGGCGAGCAGTACTTC

J gene: TRBJ2-1
V gene: TRBV27
clone size: .
D gene: .
CDR3 protein: CASRDRSSSYNEQFF
CDR3 DNA: TGTGCCAGCAGGGACAGATCCAGCTCCTACAATGAGCAGTTCTTC

J gene: TRBJ1-2
V gene: TRBV6-5
clone size: few
D gene: .
CDR3 protein: CASSYTALYGYTF
CDR3 DNA: TGTGCCAGCAGTTATACGGCACTCTATGGCTACACCTTC

J gene: TRBJ2-3
V gene: TRBV5-1
clone size: .
D gene: .
CDR3 protein: CASSSLLGPISGVSTDTQYF
CDR3 DNA: TGCGCCAGCAGCTCTCTACTGGGCCCCATTAGCGGAGTAAGCACAGATACGCAGTATTTT

J gene: TRBJ2-1
V gene: TRBV28
clone size: .
D gene: TRBD2
CDR3 protein: CASSLMTGLAGSYEQFF
CDR3 DNA: TGTGCCAGCAGTTTAATGACGGGACTAGCGGGAAGCTATGAGCAGTTCTTC

J gene: TRBJ2-7
V gene: TRBV4-2
clone size: .
D gene: TRBD2
CDR3 protein: CASSQLLAGALEQYF
CDR3 DNA: TGTGCCAGCAGCCAATTACTAGCGGGAGCCCTCGAGCAGTACTTC

J gene: TRBJ2-1
V gene: TRBV9
clone size: .
D gene: TRBD2
CDR3 protein: CASSVNVEGGPGNEQFF
CDR3 DNA: TGTGCCAGCAGCGTAAATGTTGAGGGAGGGCCGGGTAATGAGCAGTTCTTC

J gene: TRBJ2-7
V gene: TRBV7-9
clone size: .
D gene: .
CDR3 protein: CASSRRSSESYEQYF
CDR3 DNA: TGTGCCAGCAGCAGGCGGTCTAGCGAATCCTACGAGCAGTACTTC

J gene: TRBJ2-5
V gene: TRBV6-6
clone size: .
D gene: .
CDR3 protein: CASSPAQRANQETQYF
CDR3 DNA: TGTGCCAGCAGTCCGGCCCAGCGGGCGAACCAAGAGACCCAGTACTTC

J gene: TRBJ2-7
V gene: TRBV9
clone size: .
D gene: TRBD2
CDR3 protein: CASSVGTSYEQYF
CDR3 DNA: TGTGCCAGCAGCGTAGGGACTAGCTACGAGCAGTACTTC

J gene: TRBJ1-3
V gene: TRBV5-8
clone size: .
D gene: .
CDR3 protein: CASSFRDGDRNTIYF
CDR3 DNA: TGTGCCAGCAGCTTCAGGGACGGAGATCGAAACACCATATATTTT

J gene: TRBJ2-1
V gene: TRBV9
clone size: .
D gene: TRBD1
CDR3 protein: CASSVEGTGRMQFF
CDR3 DNA: TGTGCCAGCAGCGTAGAAGGGACAGGGCGAATGCAGTTCTTC

J gene: TRBJ2-3
V gene: TRBV5-6
clone size: .
D gene: TRBD2
CDR3 protein: CASSWGPGRVPDTQYF
CDR3 DNA: TGTGCCAGCAGCTGGGGGCCCGGGAGGGTCCCAGATACGCAGTATTTT

J gene: TRBJ2-1
V gene: TRBV9
clone size: .
D gene: .
CDR3 protein: CASSVGWGNEQFF
CDR3 DNA: TGTGCCAGCAGCGTAGGGTGGGGTAATGAGCAGTTCTTC

J gene: TRBJ2-7
V gene: TRBV5-1
clone size: once
D gene: .
CDR3 protein: CASSSGDGYEQYF
CDR3 DNA: TGCGCCAGCAGCTCCGGGGACGGGTACGAGCAGTACTTC

J gene: TRBJ2-2
V gene: TRBV9
clone size: .
D gene: TRBD2
CDR3 protein: CASERDPNTGELFF
CDR3 DNA: TGTGCCAGCGAGCGGGACCCGAACACCGGGGAGCTGTTTTTT

J gene: TRBJ2-1
V gene: TRBV10-3
clone size: .
D gene: .
CDR3 protein: CAIGNNEQFF
CDR3 DNA: TGTGCCATCGGGAACAATGAGCAGTTCTTC

J gene: TRBJ1-1
V gene: TRBV5-4
clone size: .
D gene: .
CDR3 protein: CASSLLTGTRNTEAFF
CDR3 DNA: TGTGCCAGCAGCTTATTAACCGGGACAAGGAACACTGAAGCTTTCTTT

J gene: TRBJ2-5
V gene: TRBV6-4
clone size: once
D gene: .
CDR3 protein: CASVGEGLLNQETQYF
CDR3 DNA: TGTGCCAGCGTAGGCGAAGGGCTGTTAAACCAAGAGACCCAGTACTTC

J gene: TRBJ2-1
V gene: TRBV7-6
clone size: once
D gene: .
CDR3 protein: CASSLGAVSYNEQFF
CDR3 DNA: TGTGCCAGCAGCTTAGGGGCTGTCTCCTACAATGAGCAGTTCTTC

J gene: TRBJ2-7
V gene: TRBV9
clone size: once
D gene: TRBD2
CDR3 protein: CASSVVASGSRYEQYF
CDR3 DNA: TGTGCCAGCAGCGTAGTAGCTAGCGGGAGTAGATACGAGCAGTACTTC

J gene: TRBJ1-6
V gene: TRBV11-2
clone size: .
D gene: .
CDR3 protein: CASSFRTDSPLHF
CDR3 DNA: TGTGCCAGCAGCTTCAGGACGGATTCACCCCTCCACTTT

J gene: TRBJ2-1
V gene: TRBV7-8
clone size: .
D gene: .
CDR3 protein: CASSLHEQFF
CDR3 DNA: TGTGCCAGCAGCTTACATGAGCAGTTCTTC

J gene: TRBJ2-7
V gene: TRBV7-9
clone size: .
D gene: TRBD2
CDR3 protein: CASSSVGREVEQYF
CDR3 DNA: TGTGCCAGCAGCTCCGTCGGACGGGAGGTCGAGCAGTACTTC

J gene: TRBJ2-7
V gene: TRBV28
clone size: .
D gene: .
CDR3 protein: CASTPVGRLYEQYF
CDR3 DNA: TGTGCCAGCACCCCGGTAGGGAGACTCTACGAGCAGTACTTC